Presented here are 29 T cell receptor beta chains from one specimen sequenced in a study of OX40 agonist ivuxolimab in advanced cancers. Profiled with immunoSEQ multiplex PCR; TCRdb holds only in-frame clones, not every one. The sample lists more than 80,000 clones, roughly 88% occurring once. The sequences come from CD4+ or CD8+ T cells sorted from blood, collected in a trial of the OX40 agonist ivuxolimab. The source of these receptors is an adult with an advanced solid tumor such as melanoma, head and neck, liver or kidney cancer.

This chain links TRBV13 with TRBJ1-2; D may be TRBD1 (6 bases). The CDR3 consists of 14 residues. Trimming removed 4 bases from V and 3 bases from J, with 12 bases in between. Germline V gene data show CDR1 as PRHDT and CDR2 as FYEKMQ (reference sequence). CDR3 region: CASSSQRGDYGYTF. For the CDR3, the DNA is TGTGCCAGCAGCTCTCAGAGGGGGGACTATGGCTACACCTTC.

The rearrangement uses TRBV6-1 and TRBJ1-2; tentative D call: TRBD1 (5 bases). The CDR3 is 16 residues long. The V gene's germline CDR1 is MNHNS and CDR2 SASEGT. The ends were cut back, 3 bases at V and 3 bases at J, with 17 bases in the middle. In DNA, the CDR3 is TGTGCCAGCAGTGATCTCCGGGTGGGGCAGCACTATGGCTACACCTTC. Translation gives CASSDLRVGQHYGYTF.

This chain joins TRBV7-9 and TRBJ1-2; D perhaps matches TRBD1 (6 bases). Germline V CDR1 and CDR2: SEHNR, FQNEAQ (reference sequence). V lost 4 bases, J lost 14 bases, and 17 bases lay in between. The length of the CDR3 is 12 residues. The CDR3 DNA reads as TGTGCCAGCAGCTCTTCACAGGGCTCGGGGACCTTC. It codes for CASSSSQGSGTF.

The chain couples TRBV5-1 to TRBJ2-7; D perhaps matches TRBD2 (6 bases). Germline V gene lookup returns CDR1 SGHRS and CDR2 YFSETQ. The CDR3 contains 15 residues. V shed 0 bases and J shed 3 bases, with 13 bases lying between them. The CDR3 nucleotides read TGCGCCAGCAGCTTGGGGGGCGGGACGGACTACGAGCAGTACTTC. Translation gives CASSLGGGTDYEQYF.

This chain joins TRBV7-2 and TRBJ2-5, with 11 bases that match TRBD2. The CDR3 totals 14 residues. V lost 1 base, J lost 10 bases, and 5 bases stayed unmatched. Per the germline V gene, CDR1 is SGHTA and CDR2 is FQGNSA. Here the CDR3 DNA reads TGTGCCAGCAGCTTAGTAGCGGGGGGGCGGGGCCAGTACTTC. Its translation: CASSLVAGGRGQYF. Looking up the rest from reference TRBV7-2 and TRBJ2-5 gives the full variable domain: GAGVSQSPSNKVTEKGKDVELRCDPISGHTALYWYRQSLGQGLEFLIYFQGNSAPDKSGLPSDRFSAERTGGSVSTLTIQRTQQEDSAVYLCASSLVAGGRGQYFGPGTRLLVL.

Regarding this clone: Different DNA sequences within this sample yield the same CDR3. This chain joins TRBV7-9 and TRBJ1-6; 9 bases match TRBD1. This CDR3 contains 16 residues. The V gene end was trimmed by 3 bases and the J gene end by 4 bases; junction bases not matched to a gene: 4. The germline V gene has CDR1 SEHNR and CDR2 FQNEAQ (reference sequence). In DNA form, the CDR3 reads TGTGCCAGCAGCTTGGGACAGGGCTTTTATAATTCACCCCTCCACTTT. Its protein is CASSLGQGFYNSPLHF.

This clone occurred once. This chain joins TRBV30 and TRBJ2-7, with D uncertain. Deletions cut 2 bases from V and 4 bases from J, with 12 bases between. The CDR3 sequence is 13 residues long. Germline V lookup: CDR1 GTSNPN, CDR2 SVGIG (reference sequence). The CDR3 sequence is CAWSPPEPYEQYF. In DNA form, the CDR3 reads TGTGCCTGGAGTCCCCCTGAGCCGTACGAGCAGTACTTC.

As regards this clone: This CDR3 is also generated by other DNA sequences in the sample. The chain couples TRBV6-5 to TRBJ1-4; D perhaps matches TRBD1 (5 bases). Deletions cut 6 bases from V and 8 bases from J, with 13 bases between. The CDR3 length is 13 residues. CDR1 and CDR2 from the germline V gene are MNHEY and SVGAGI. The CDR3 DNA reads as TGTGCCAGCAGACCCCCTGGGGGAGAAAAACTGTTTTTT. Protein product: CASRPPGGEKLFF.

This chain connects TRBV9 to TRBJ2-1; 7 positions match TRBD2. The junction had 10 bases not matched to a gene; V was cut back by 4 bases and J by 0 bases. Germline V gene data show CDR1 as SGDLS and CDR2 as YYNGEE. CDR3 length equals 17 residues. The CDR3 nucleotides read TGTGCCAGCAGCTCCCGCCCTCGCGGGAGCTCCTACAATGAGCAGTTCTTC. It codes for CASSSRPRGSSYNEQFF.

The CDR3 DNA is TGCGCCAGCAGCTTAGACAGATTAGCCTCTGGGGCCAACGTCCTGACTTTC. It specifies CASSLDRLASGANVLTF. V is TRBV5-1 and J is TRBJ2-6, with D possibly matching TRBD1 (5 bases). CDR3 size: 17 residues. Trimming stripped 2 bases from V and 0 bases from J, with 12 bases between. Germline V CDR1 and CDR2: SGHRS, YFSETQ.

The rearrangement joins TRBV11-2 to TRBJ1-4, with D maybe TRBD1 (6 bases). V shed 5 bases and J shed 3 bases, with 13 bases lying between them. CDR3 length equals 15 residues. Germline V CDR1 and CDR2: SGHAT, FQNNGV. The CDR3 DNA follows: TGTGCCAGCAGCCGAGGGGGGAGGTCTAATGAAAAACTGTTTTTT. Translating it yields CASSRGGRSNEKLFF.

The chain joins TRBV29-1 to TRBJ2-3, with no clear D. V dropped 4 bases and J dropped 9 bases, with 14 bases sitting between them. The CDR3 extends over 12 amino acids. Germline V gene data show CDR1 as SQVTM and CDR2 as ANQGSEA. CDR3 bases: TGCAGCGTTGGGTTTTCGGTCCGGACGCAGTATTTT. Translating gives CSVGFSVRTQYF.

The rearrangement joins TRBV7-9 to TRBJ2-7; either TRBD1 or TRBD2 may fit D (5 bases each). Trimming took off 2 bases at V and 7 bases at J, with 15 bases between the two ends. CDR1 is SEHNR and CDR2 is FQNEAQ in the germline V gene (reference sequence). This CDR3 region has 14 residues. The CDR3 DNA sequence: TGTGCCAGCAGCTTATCGGGACCCCTTGGTGAGCAGTACTTC. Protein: CASSLSGPLGEQYF.

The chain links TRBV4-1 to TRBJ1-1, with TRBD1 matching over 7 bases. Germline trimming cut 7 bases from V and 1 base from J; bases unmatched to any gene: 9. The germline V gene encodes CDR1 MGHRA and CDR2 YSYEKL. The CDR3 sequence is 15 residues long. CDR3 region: CASTRGEGANTEAFF. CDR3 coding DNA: TGCGCCAGCACCCGGGGGGAGGGGGCGAACACTGAAGCTTTCTTT.

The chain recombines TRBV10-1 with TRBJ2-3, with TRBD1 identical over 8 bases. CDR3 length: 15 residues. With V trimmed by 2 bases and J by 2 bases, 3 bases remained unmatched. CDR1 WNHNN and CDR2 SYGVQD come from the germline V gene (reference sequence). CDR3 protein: CASSEGQGPTDTQYF. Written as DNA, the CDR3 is TGCGCCAGCAGTGAGGGACAGGGTCCCACAGATACGCAGTATTTT.

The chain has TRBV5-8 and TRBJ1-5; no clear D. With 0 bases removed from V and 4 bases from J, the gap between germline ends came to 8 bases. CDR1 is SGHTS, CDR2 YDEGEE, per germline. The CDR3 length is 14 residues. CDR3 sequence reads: CASSLGRSNQPQHF. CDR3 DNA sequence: TGTGCCAGCAGCTTGGGCAGGTCTAATCAGCCCCAGCATTTT. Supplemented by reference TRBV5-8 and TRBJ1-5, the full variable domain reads EAGVTQSPTHLIKTRGQQATLRCSPISGHTSVYWYQQALGLGLQFLLWYDEGEERNRGNFPPRFSGRQFPNYSSELNVNALELEDSALYLCASSLGRSNQPQHFGDGTRLSIL.

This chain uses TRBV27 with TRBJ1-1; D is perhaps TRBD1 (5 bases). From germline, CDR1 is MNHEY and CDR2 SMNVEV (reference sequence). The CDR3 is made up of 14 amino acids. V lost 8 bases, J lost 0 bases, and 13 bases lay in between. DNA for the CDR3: TGTGCCAGCCGGAGAGACAGATTGAACACTGAAGCTTTCTTT. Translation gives CASRRDRLNTEAFF.

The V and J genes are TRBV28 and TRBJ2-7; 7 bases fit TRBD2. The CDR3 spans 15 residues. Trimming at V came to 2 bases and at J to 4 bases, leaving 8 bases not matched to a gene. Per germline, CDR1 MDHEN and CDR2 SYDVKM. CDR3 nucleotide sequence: TGTGCCAGCAGTTTAAGCGGGGCCAGAGCTTACGAGCAGTACTTC. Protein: CASSLSGARAYEQYF.

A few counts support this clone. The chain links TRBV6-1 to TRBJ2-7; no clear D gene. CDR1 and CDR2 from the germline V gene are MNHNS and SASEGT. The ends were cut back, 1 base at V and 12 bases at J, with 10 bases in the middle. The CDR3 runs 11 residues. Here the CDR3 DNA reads TGTGCCAGCAGTGAAGTGTCCCCTCGGTACTTC. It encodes CASSEVSPRYF.

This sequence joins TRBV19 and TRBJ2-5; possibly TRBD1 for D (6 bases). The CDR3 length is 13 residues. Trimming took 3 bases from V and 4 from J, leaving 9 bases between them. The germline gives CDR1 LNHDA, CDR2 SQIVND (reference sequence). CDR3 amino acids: CASSMRGSETQYF. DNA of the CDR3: TGTGCCAGTAGTATGAGGGGGTCAGAGACCCAGTACTTC.

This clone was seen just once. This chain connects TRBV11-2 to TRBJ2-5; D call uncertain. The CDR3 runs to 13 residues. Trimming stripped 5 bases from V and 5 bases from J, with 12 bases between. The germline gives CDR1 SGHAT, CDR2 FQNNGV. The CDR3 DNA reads TGTGCCAGCAGCCATCAGGAGTGGGAGACCCAGTACTTC. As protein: CASSHQEWETQYF. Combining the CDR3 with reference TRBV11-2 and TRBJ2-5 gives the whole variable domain EAGVAQSPRYKIIEKRQSVAFWCNPISGHATLYWYQQILGQGPKLLIQFQNNGVVDDSQLPKDRFSAERLKGVDSTLKIQPAKLEDSAVYLCASSHQEWETQYFGPGTRLLVL.

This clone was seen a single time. The CDR3: CASSPGLAETYEQYF. CDR3 nucleotide sequence: TGTGCCAGCAGCCCGGGACTAGCGGAGACCTACGAGCAGTACTTC. The chain combines TRBV7-2 with TRBJ2-7; TRBD2 agrees at 11 bases. J gave up 2 bases and V 5 bases, and 5 bases lay outside the gene matches. This CDR3 region has 15 residues. Germline CDR1 is SGHTA and CDR2 is FQGNSA.

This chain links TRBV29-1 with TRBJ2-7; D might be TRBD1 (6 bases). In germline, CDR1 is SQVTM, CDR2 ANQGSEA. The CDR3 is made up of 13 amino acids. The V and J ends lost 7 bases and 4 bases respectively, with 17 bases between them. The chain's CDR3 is CSAGRTDSYEQYF. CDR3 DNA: TGCAGCGCCGGCCGGACAGATAGTTACGAGCAGTACTTC.

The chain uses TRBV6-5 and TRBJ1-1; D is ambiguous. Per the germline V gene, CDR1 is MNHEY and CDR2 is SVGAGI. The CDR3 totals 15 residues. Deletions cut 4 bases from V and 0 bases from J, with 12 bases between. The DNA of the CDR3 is TGTGCCAGCAGTTTTCACAGAGACCTGAACACTGAAGCTTTCTTT. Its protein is CASSFHRDLNTEAFF.

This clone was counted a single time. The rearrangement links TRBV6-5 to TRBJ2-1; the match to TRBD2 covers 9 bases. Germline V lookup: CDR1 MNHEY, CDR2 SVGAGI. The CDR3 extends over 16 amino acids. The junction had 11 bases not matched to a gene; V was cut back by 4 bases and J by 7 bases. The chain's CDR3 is CASSSPGGRAGNEQFF. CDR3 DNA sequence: TGTGCCAGCAGTTCCCCTGGCGGGAGGGCCGGGAATGAGCAGTTCTTC.

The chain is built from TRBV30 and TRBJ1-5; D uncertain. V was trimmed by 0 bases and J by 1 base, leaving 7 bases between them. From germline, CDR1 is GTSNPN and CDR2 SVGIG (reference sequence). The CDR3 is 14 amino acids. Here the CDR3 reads CAWSVLVSNQPQHF. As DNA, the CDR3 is TGTGCCTGGAGTGTACTGGTCAGCAATCAGCCCCAGCATTTT. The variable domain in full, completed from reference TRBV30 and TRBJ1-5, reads SQTIHQWPATLVQPVGSPLSLECTVEGTSNPNLYWYRQAAGRGLQLLFYSVGIGQISSEVPQNLSASRPQDRQFILSSKKLLLSDSGFYLCAWSVLVSNQPQHFGDGTRLSIL.

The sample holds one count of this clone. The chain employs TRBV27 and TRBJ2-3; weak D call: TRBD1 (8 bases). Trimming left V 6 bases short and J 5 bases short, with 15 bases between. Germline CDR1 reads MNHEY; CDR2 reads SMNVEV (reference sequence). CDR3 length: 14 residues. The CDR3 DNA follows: TGTGCCAGCAGGTACAGGGGGGGAGTAGATACGCAGTATTTT. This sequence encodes CASRYRGGVDTQYF.

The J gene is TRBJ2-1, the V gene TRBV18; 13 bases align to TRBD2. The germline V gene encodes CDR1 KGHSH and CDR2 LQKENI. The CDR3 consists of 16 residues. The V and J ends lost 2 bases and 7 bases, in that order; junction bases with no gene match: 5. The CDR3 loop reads CASSPSLAGGHNEQFF. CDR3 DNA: TGTGCCAGCTCACCATCACTAGCGGGGGGGCATAATGAGCAGTTCTTC.

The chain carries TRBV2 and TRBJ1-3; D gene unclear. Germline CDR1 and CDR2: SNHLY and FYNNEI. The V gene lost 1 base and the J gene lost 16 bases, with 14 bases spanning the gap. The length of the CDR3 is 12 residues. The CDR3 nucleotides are TGTGCCAGCAGTGAAGGACGGACCACCCTTTATTTT. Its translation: CASSEGRTTLYF.